Listed below are T cell receptor beta chains from one sample, sequenced in a study of CXCR3-negative and CXCR3-positive naive CD8 T cells. TCRdb reanalyzed the 5' RACE reads, giving one entry per CDR3 protein sequence and no DNA. In total, the table holds roughly 7,300 distinct CDR3 sequences. Input material: naive CXCR3+ CD8+ T cells from blood. The origin of the receptors is a human donor in good health. Some clones in this sample may be carry-over from other donors' samples. Both conserved end residues are part of each CDR3. Each record gives: clone size, J gene, V gene, CDR3 protein. Clone size is given for some rows only: seen once, a few or many times, or a class if the clone is expanded.

clone_size: .
j_call: TRBJ1-2
v_call: TRBV2
cdr3_aa: CASSESRRRVDGYTF

clone_size: .
j_call: TRBJ2-1
v_call: TRBV6-5
cdr3_aa: CASSLSYEGQYNEQFF

clone_size: medium-sized
j_call: TRBJ2-7
v_call: TRBV19
cdr3_aa: CASTQGTYEQYF

clone_size: .
j_call: TRBJ1-1
v_call: TRBV13
cdr3_aa: CASSGDSSPNTEAFF

clone_size: .
j_call: TRBJ2-7
v_call: TRBV29-1
cdr3_aa: CSVVWTGGHEQYF

clone_size: .
j_call: TRBJ2-5
v_call: TRBV12-5
cdr3_aa: CASGSPVAGYF

clone_size: medium-sized
j_call: TRBJ2-7
v_call: TRBV4-1
cdr3_aa: CASSQGLAGDYEQYF

clone_size: .
j_call: TRBJ2-2
v_call: TRBV15
cdr3_aa: CAIGGVAGTGELFF

clone_size: medium-sized
j_call: TRBJ2-2
v_call: TRBV11-2
cdr3_aa: CASSFSGLGSGSSTGELFF

clone_size: .
j_call: TRBJ1-1
v_call: TRBV10-3
cdr3_aa: CALSGIPGTLNTEAFF

clone_size: medium-sized
j_call: TRBJ2-2
v_call: TRBV7-2
cdr3_aa: CASSPLTGELFF

clone_size: .
j_call: TRBJ2-1
v_call: TRBV19
cdr3_aa: CASWDGTGTNEQFF

clone_size: medium-sized
j_call: TRBJ2-5
v_call: TRBV7-6
cdr3_aa: CASQPRTTEQETQYF

clone_size: .
j_call: TRBJ1-1
v_call: TRBV5-1
cdr3_aa: CASSLYTGTGTIEAFF

clone_size: .
j_call: TRBJ2-7
v_call: TRBV29-1
cdr3_aa: CSIKQVNSYEQYF

clone_size: medium-sized
j_call: TRBJ2-5
v_call: TRBV7-8
cdr3_aa: CASRTDGTEGETQYF

clone_size: medium-sized
j_call: TRBJ2-1
v_call: TRBV5-1
cdr3_aa: CASSLGTGGSDEQFF

clone_size: .
j_call: TRBJ2-7
v_call: TRBV5-1
cdr3_aa: CASSLSRDRAFSYEQYF

clone_size: .
j_call: TRBJ2-1
v_call: TRBV29-1
cdr3_aa: CSVEGSNRAGYNEQFF

clone_size: medium-sized
j_call: TRBJ2-3
v_call: TRBV3-1
cdr3_aa: CASSQDRLDGDTQYF

clone_size: .
j_call: TRBJ2-7
v_call: TRBV12-3/TRBV12-4
cdr3_aa: CASSSPGLTYEQYF

clone_size: medium-sized
j_call: TRBJ2-5
v_call: TRBV5-4
cdr3_aa: CASSGGGEETQYF

clone_size: medium-sized
j_call: TRBJ2-5
v_call: TRBV12-5
cdr3_aa: CASAPGPQETQYF

clone_size: .
j_call: TRBJ2-7
v_call: TRBV20-1
cdr3_aa: CSAKYLSGTSGNYEQYF

clone_size: .
j_call: TRBJ2-1
v_call: TRBV29-1
cdr3_aa: CSVVLSAYNEQFF

clone_size: medium-sized
j_call: TRBJ2-1
v_call: TRBV6-1
cdr3_aa: CASSGPIGNEQFF

clone_size: medium-sized
j_call: TRBJ2-7
v_call: TRBV28
cdr3_aa: CASALRDYPYEQYF

clone_size: .
j_call: TRBJ2-7
v_call: TRBV11-3
cdr3_aa: CARSSLDRTDSYEQYF

clone_size: .
j_call: TRBJ2-7
v_call: TRBV29-1
cdr3_aa: CSVEGARDRGSYEQYF

clone_size: medium-sized
j_call: TRBJ2-4
v_call: TRBV6-5
cdr3_aa: CASSSPGHGAKNIQYF

clone_size: .
j_call: TRBJ2-4
v_call: TRBV29-1
cdr3_aa: CSVERVGDTNQNIQYF

clone_size: medium-sized
j_call: TRBJ2-3
v_call: TRBV29-1
cdr3_aa: CSLGGGPDTQYF

clone_size: .
j_call: TRBJ2-1
v_call: TRBV15
cdr3_aa: CATSRDRGRGNEQFF

clone_size: .
j_call: TRBJ2-3
v_call: TRBV29-1
cdr3_aa: CSVERTSVTDTQYF

clone_size: medium-sized
j_call: TRBJ2-7
v_call: TRBV6-6
cdr3_aa: CASSLAGGSSYEQYF

clone_size: .
j_call: TRBJ2-7
v_call: TRBV6-4
cdr3_aa: CASSDGGLGDHNYEQYF

clone_size: .
j_call: TRBJ1-2
v_call: TRBV29-1
cdr3_aa: CSVEDGETLVSYGYTF

clone_size: medium-sized
j_call: TRBJ2-5
v_call: TRBV10-3
cdr3_aa: CAISESGGLREETQYF

clone_size: .
j_call: TRBJ2-2
v_call: TRBV29-1
cdr3_aa: CSVEELGVGGELFF

clone_size: .
j_call: TRBJ1-1
v_call: TRBV12-3/TRBV12-4
cdr3_aa: CASSFLNMNTEAFF

clone_size: .
j_call: TRBJ2-7
v_call: TRBV5-1
cdr3_aa: CASSPGQGGYEQYF

clone_size: .
j_call: TRBJ2-1
v_call: TRBV29-1
cdr3_aa: CSMRTASYNEQFF

clone_size: medium-sized
j_call: TRBJ2-2
v_call: TRBV29-1
cdr3_aa: CSVEIRRELFF

clone_size: .
j_call: TRBJ1-1
v_call: TRBV29-1
cdr3_aa: CSVTDRTEAFF

clone_size: .
j_call: TRBJ2-5
v_call: TRBV29-1
cdr3_aa: CSAGTVLGRPQETQYF

clone_size: .
j_call: TRBJ2-3
v_call: TRBV6-5
cdr3_aa: CASRQGLGTDTQYF

clone_size: .
j_call: TRBJ2-3
v_call: TRBV6-6
cdr3_aa: CASSSRPPPADTQYF

clone_size: medium-sized
j_call: TRBJ2-1
v_call: TRBV5-1
cdr3_aa: CASSVALAGDNEQFF

clone_size: medium-sized
j_call: TRBJ2-3
v_call: TRBV7-2
cdr3_aa: CASSPGTSSSTDTQYF

clone_size: .
j_call: TRBJ2-7
v_call: TRBV3-1
cdr3_aa: CASSSGVASSYEQYF

clone_size: .
j_call: TRBJ2-7
v_call: TRBV2
cdr3_aa: CAGFGQNYEQYF

clone_size: medium-sized
j_call: TRBJ2-7
v_call: TRBV9
cdr3_aa: CASSVEGQGSEQYF